The subject of this entry is one T cell receptor beta chain. The entry originates in a study of blood T cell repertoires in COVID-19. At the level of the study: Samples representing acute and convalescent COVID-19 were sourced from the United States, Italy and Spain. PBMCs, B-cell-depleted T cells, or T cells were the source of the cDNA or gDNA that made up the material.

V was shortened by 0 bases and J by 2 bases, with 20 bases between the two germline ends. The CDR3 is 18 residues long. Germline CDR1 is MGHRA and CDR2 is YSYEKL. Sequenced by immunoSEQ multiplex PCR; TCRdb stores in-frame clones only, minus some. Of 150,000 or so clones listed, about 91% are singletons. The sample consisted of peripheral blood. The rearrangement links TRBV4-1 to TRBJ2-7, with D possibly TRBD2 on 6 matching bases. The source is a woman aged 55-75 years with acute or convalescent COVID-19. Here the CDR3 reads CASSQDRPGGLSTYEQYF. CDR3 bases: TGCGCCAGCAGCCAAGATCGACCCGGGGGACTTTCGACCTACGAGCAGTACTTC.